In this sample, the clone carrying this TCR beta chain turned up many times. These data are taken from a study of T cells in Graves' hyperthyroidism and ophthalmopathy. TCR beta CDR3 sequences were amplified from RNA transcripts. In the first-round RT-PCR of the TCR CDR3, the HTBI primer set was used. TCRdb re-called the multiplex PCR reads through MiXCR, storing one row per CDR3 protein. The sample holds 550,000 to 600,000 distinct CDR3 sequences, 14% seen once. This CDR3 contains 16 residues. The germline gives CDR1 KGHDR, CDR2 SFDVKD. V shed 4 bases, J shed 0 bases, and the junction held 8 bases outside the gene matches.

The sequencing input was blood. V gene TRBV24-1 combines with J gene TRBJ2-7; 7 bases line up with TRBD1. The receptor was derived from a woman under 30 with Graves' ophthalmopathy. This CDR3 is CATSERSDRNSYEQYF. The CDR3 bases are TGTGCCACCAGTGAGAGATCGGACAGGAACTCCTACGAGCAGTACTTC.